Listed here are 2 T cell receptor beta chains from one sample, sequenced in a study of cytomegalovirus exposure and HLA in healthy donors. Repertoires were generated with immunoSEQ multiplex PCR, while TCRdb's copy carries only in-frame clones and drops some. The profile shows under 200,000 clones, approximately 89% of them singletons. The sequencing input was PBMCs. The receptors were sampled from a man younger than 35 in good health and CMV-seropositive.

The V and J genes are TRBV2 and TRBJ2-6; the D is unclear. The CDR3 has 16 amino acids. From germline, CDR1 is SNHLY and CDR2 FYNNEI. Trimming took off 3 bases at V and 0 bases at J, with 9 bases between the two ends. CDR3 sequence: CASSEGGRSGANVLTF. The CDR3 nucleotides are TGTGCCAGCAGTGAGGGTGGGCGCTCTGGGGCCAACGTCCTGACTTTC. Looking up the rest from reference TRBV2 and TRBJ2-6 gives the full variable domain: EPEVTQTPSHQVTQMGQEVILRCVPISNHLYFYWYRQILGQKVEFLVSFYNNEISEKSEIFDDQFSVERPDGSNFTLKIRSTKLEDSAMYFCASSEGGRSGANVLTFGAGSRLTVL.

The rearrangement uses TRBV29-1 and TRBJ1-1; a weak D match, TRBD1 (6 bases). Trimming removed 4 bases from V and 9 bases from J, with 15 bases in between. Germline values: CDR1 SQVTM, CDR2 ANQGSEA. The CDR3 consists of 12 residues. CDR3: CSVVSTGYQAFF. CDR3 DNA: TGCAGCGTTGTTAGCACAGGGTATCAAGCTTTCTTT.